This T cell receptor beta chain was sequenced for a study of cytomegalovirus exposure and HLA in healthy donors. Study observations and caveats: It was about 150 TCR beta chains that were listed as cytomegalovirus-associated.

This clone was picked up one time. The antigen is unknown. The PCR made use of 60 Vbeta and 13 Jbeta primers. Assay used: immunoSEQ multiplex PCR; TCRdb lists only in-frame clones, some missing. In the table there are around 150,000 clones, 60% to 80% of which are singletons. Samples came from healthy bone marrow donors. Though nominally healthy at sampling, donors likely had unrecorded immune exposures. This CDR3 comprises 13 residues. Germline V CDR1 and CDR2: GTSNPN, SVGIG (reference sequence). J gave up 7 bases and V 5 bases, and 9 bases lay outside the gene matches. The chain recombines TRBV30 with TRBJ1-2; 8 nucleotides match TRBD1. The clonotype was recovered from a man under 40 in good health and CMV-seronegative. Sequenced: PBMCs. The DNA of the CDR3 is TGTGCCTGGTCTCCGGACAGGGTAGGTGGCTACACCTTC. Its protein product is CAWSPDRVGGYTF.